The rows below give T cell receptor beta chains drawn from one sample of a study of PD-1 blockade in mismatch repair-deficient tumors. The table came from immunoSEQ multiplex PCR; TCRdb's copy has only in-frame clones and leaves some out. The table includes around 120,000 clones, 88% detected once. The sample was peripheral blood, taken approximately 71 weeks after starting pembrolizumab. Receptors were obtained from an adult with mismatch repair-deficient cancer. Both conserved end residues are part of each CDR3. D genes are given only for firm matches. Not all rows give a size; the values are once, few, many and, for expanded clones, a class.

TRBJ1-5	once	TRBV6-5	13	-	CASSFTCNQPQHF	TGTGCCAGCAGTTTTACGTGCAATCAGCCCCAGCATTTT
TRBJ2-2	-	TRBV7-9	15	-	CASSLRDINTGELFF	TGTGCCAGCAGCTTAAGGGACATCAACACCGGGGAGCTGTTTTTT
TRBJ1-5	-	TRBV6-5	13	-	CASSRGGNQPQHF	TGTGCCAGCAGCAGGGGAGGCAATCAGCCCCAGCATTTT
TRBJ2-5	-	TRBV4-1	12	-	CASSQTKETQYF	TGCGCCAGCAGCCAAACGAAAGAGACCCAGTACTTC
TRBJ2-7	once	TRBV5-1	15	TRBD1	CASSFPGQGAIEQYF	TGCGCCAGCAGCTTTCCGGGACAGGGGGCTATCGAGCAGTACTTC
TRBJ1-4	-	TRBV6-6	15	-	CASSGGGSGNEKLFF	TGTGCCAGCAGTGGGGGAGGGAGTGGCAATGAAAAACTGTTTTTT
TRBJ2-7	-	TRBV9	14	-	CASSVGTATYEQYF	TGTGCCAGCAGCGTAGGGACAGCAACCTACGAGCAGTACTTC
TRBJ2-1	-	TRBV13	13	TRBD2	CASSAGAGGEQFF	TGTGCCAGCAGCGCAGGAGCGGGAGGTGAGCAGTTCTTC
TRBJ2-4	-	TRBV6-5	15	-	CASSFKRGAKNIQYF	TGTGCCAGCAGTTTTAAGCGAGGAGCCAAAAACATTCAGTACTTC
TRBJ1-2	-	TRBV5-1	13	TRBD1	CASSPDRDYGYTF	TGCGCCAGCAGTCCCGACAGGGACTATGGCTACACCTTC
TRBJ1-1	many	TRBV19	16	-	CASSIIGGLMNTEAFF	TGTGCCAGTAGTATTATAGGTGGGCTCATGAACACTGAAGCTTTCTTT
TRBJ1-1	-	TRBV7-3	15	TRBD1	CASSAGTGGNTEAFF	TGTGCCAGCAGCGCAGGGACAGGTGGAAACACTGAAGCTTTCTTT
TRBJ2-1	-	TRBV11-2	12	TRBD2	CASSLGGGEQFF	TGTGCCAGCAGCTTAGGCGGGGGAGAGCAGTTCTTC
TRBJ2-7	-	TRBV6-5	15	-	CASRLRDTQVYEQYF	TGTGCCAGCAGGCTCCGGGACACCCAAGTCTACGAGCAGTACTTC
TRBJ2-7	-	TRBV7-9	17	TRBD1	CASSLGRDRDRGSEQYF	TGTGCCAGCAGCTTGGGCAGAGACCGGGACAGGGGTTCCGAGCAGTACTTC
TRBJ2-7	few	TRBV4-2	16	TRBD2	CASSQGTSGTPSEQYF	TGTGCCAGCAGCCAGGGGACTAGCGGGACTCCGAGCGAGCAGTACTTC
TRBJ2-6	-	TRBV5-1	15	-	CASTDQGSGANVLTF	TGCGCCAGCACCGATCAGGGAAGTGGGGCCAACGTCCTGACTTTC
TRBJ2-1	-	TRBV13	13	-	CASSASRTNEQFF	TGTGCCAGCAGCGCTTCTAGGACTAATGAGCAGTTCTTC
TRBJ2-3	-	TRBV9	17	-	CASSPRSDRANTDTQYF	TGTGCCAGCAGCCCCCGATCGGACAGAGCAAACACAGATACGCAGTATTTT
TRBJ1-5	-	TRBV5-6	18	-	CASSHNPRHSGAHQPQHF	TGTGCCAGCAGCCACAACCCGCGTCATTCAGGGGCCCATCAGCCCCAGCATTTT
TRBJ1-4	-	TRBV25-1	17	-	CASVNQSRMTTNEKLFF	TGTGCCAGCGTAAACCAGAGCAGGATGACAACTAATGAAAAACTGTTTTTT
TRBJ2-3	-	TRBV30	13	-	CAWRRGPTDTQYF	TGTGCCTGGAGGAGAGGTCCCACAGATACGCAGTATTTT
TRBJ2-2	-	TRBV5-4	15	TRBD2	CASSPGTSDTGELFF	TGTGCCAGCAGCCCCGGGACTAGCGACACCGGGGAGCTGTTTTTT
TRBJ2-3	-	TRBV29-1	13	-	CSVAIRDTDTQYF	TGCAGCGTTGCCATCCGGGATACAGATACGCAGTATTTT
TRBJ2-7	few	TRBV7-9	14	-	CASSLAGDRYEQYF	TGTGCCAGCAGCTTAGCGGGAGACCGCTACGAGCAGTACTTC
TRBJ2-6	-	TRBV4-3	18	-	CASSQVRGFSSGANVLTF	TGCGCCAGCAGCCAAGTTAGGGGATTTAGCTCTGGGGCCAACGTCCTGACTTTC